Included here is one TCR beta chain sequence, with context. This specimen belongs to a study of blood T cell repertoires in COVID-19. Produced via immunoSEQ multiplex PCR; TCRdb's table is partial and in-frame only. The data hold about 350,000 clones, with about 90% observed a single time. CDR3 size: 14 residues. The germline CDR1 and CDR2 sequences are SGHAT and FQNNGV. V lost 5 bases and J lost 7; bases outside the gene matches: 4. This receptor was taken from a woman aged 18-29 years who had recovered from COVID-19. Input material: peripheral blood. The chain recombines TRBV11-2 with TRBJ2-7; 14 bases line up with TRBD2. For the CDR3, the DNA is TGTGCCAGCAGCGCGGGACTAGCGGGAGTTGAGCAGTACGTC. This codes for CASSAGLAGVEQYV.